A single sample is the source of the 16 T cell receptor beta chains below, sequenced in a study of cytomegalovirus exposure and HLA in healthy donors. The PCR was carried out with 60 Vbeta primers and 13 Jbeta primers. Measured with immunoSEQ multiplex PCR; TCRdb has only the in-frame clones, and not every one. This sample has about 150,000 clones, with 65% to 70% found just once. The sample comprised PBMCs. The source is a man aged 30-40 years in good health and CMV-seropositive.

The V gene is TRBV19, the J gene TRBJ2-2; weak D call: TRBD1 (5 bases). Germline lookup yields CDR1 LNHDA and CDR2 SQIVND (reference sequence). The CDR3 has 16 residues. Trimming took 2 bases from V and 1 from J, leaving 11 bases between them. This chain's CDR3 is CASSISPGWNTGELFF. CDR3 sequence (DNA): TGTGCCAGTAGTATATCGCCAGGGTGGAACACCGGGGAGCTGTTTTTT.

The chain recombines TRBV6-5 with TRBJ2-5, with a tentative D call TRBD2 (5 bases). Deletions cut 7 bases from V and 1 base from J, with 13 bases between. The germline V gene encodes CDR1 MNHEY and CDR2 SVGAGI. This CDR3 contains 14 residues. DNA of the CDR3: TGTGCCAGCACCCCCCCGGCGGGCCAAGAGACCCAGTACTTC. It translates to CASTPPAGQETQYF.

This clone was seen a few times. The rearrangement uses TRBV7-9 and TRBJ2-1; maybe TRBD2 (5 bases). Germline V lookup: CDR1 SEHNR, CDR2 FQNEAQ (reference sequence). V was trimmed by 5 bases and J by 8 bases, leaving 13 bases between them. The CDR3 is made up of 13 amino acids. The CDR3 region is CASSDPEEDEQFF. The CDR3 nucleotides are TGTGCCAGCAGCGATCCCGAGGAGGATGAGCAGTTCTTC.

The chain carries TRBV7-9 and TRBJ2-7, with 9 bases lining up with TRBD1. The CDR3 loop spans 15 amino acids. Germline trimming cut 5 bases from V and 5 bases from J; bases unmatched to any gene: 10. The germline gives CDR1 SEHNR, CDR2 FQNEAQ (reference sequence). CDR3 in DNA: TGTGCCAGCAGCAGGGGACAGGGAACATACGACGAGCAGTACTTC. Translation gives CASSRGQGTYDEQYF.

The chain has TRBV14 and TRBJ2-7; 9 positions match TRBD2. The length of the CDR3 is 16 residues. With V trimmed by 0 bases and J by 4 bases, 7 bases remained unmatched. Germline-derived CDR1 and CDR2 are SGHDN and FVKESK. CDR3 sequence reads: CASSQERSGRNYEQYF. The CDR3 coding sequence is TGTGCCAGCAGCCAAGAACGCAGCGGGAGGAATTACGAGCAGTACTTC.

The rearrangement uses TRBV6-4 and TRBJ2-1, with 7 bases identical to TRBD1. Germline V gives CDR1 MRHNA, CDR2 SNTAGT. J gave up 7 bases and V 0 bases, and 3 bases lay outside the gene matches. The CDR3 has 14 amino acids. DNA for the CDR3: TGTGCCAGCAGTGACTCGACAGGGAAGAATGAGCAGTTCTTC. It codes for CASSDSTGKNEQFF.

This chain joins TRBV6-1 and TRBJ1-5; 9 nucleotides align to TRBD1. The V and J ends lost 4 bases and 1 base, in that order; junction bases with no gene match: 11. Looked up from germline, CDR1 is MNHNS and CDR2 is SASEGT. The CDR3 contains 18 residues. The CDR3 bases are TGTGCCAGCAGTGGAACAGGGGGCGCGGGGCTAAGCAATCAGCCCCAGCATTTT. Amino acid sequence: CASSGTGGAGLSNQPQHF.

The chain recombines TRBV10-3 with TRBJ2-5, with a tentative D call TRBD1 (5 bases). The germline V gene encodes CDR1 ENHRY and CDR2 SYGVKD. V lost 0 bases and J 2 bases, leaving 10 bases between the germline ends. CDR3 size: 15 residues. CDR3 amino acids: CAISESLGLQETQYF. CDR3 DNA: TGTGCCATCAGTGAGTCTCTGGGGCTGCAAGAGACCCAGTACTTC.

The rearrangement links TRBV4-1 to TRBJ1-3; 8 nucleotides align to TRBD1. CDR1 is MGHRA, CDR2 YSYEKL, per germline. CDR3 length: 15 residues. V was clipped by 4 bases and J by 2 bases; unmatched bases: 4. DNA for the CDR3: TGCGCCAGCAGCCCATGGACAGGGACTGGAAACACCATATATTTT. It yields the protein CASSPWTGTGNTIYF.

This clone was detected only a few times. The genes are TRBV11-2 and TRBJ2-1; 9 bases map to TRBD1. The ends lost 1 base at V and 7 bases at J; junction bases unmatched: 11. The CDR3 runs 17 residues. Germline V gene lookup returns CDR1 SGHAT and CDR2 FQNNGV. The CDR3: CASSLAWIGQGKNEQFF. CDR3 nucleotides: TGTGCCAGCAGCTTAGCGTGGATCGGACAGGGGAAGAATGAGCAGTTCTTC.

CDR3 protein: CASSFQGGSEAFF. CDR3 in DNA: TGCGCCAGCAGCTTCCAGGGAGGGTCTGAAGCTTTCTTT. The chain uses TRBV5-1 and TRBJ1-1; TRBD1 is a possible D gene (5 bases). CDR1 SGHRS and CDR2 YFSETQ come from the germline V gene. The CDR3 contains 13 residues. V was trimmed by 2 bases and J by 6 bases, leaving 11 bases between them.

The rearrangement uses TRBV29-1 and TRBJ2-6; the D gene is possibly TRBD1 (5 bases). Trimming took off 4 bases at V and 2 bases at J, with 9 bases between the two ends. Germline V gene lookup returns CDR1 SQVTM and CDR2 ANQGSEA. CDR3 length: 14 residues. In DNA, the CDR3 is TGCAGCGTTGCACAGGCTCCTGGGGCCAACGTCCTGACTTTC. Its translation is CSVAQAPGANVLTF.

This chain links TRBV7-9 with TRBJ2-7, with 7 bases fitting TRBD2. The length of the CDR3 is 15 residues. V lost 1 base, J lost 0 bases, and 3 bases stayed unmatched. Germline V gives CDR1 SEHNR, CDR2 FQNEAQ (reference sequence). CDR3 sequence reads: CASSLEAGSSYEQYF. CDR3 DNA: TGTGCCAGCAGCTTAGAAGCGGGGAGCTCCTACGAGCAGTACTTC.

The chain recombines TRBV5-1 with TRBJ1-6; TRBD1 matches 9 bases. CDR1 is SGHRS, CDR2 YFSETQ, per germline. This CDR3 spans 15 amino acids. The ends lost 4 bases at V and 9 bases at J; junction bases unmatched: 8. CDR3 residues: CASSKGGDRVSPLHF. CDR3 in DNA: TGCGCCAGCAGCAAGGGAGGGGACAGGGTTTCACCCCTCCACTTT.

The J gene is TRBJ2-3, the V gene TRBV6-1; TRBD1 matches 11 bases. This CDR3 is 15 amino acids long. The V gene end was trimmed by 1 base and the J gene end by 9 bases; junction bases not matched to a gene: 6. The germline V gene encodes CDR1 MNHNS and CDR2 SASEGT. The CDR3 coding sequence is TGTGCCAGCAGTGAAGGGCGGACAGGGGGCGACACGCAGTATTTT. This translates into CASSEGRTGGDTQYF.

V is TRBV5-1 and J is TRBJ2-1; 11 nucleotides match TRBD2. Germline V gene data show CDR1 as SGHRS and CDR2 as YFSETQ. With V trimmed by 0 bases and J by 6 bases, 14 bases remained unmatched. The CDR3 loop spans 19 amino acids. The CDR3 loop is CASSLAPGLAAASINEQFF. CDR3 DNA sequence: TGCGCCAGCAGCTTGGCCCCGGGACTAGCGGCCGCCTCGATCAATGAGCAGTTCTTC.